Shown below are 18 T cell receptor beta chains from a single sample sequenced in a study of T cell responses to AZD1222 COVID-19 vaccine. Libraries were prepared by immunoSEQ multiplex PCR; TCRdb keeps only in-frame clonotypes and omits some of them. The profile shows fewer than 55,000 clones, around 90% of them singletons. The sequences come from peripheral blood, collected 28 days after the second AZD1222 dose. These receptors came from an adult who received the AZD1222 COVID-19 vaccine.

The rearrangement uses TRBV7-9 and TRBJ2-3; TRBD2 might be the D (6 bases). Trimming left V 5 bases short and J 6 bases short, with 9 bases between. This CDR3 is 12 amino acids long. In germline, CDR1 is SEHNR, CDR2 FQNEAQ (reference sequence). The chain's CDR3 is CASSHRGDTQYF. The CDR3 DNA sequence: TGTGCCAGCAGCCACCGGGGGGATACGCAGTATTTT.

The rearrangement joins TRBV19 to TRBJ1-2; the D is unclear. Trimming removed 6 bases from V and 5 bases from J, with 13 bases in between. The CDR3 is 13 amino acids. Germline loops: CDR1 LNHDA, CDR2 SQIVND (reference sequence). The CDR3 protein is CASSLRGGYGYTF. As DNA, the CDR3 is TGTGCCAGTAGCCTCCGGGGAGGGTATGGCTACACCTTC. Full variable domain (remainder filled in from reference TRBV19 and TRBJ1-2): DGGITQSPKYLFRKEGQNVTLSCEQNLNHDAMYWYRQDPGQGLRLIYYSQIVNDFQKGDIAEGYSVSREKKESFPLTVTSAQKNPTAFYLCASSLRGGYGYTFGSGTRLTVV.

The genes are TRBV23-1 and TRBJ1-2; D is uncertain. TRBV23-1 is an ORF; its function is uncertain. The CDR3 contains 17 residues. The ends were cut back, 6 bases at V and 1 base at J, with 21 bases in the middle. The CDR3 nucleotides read TGCGCCAGCAGCAAAAAGCGTCAGATGGTCTATAACTATGGCTACACCTTC. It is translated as CASSKKRQMVYNYGYTF.

For the CDR3, the DNA is TGTGCCAGCAGCCCACAGGGGGGCACCTACGAGCAGTACTTC. Translating it yields CASSPQGGTYEQYF. The J gene is TRBJ2-7, the V gene TRBV11-2; TRBD1 matches at 8 bases. The CDR3 sequence is 14 residues long. Per germline, CDR1 SGHAT and CDR2 FQNNGV. The V gene end was trimmed by 5 bases and the J gene end by 2 bases; junction bases not matched to a gene: 5.

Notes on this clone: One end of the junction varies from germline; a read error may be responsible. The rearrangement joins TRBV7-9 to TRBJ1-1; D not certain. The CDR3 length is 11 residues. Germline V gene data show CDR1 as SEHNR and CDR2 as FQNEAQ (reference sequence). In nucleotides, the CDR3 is TGTGCCAGCAGCCCCGAGACTGACGCTTTCTTT. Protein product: CASSPETDAFF.

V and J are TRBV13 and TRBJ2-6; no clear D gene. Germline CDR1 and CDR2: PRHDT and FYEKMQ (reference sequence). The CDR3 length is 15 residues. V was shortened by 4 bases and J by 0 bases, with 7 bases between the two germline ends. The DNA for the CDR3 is TGTGCCAGCAGCTCAAGGAGCTCTGGGGCCAACGTCCTGACTTTC. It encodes CASSSRSSGANVLTF.

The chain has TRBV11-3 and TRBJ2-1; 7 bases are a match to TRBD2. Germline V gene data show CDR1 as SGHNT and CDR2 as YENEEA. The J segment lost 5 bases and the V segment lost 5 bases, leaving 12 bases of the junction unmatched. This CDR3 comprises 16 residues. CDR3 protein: CASSHISGEGNNEQFF. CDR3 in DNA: TGTGCCAGCAGCCATATCAGCGGGGAGGGGAACAATGAGCAGTTCTTC.

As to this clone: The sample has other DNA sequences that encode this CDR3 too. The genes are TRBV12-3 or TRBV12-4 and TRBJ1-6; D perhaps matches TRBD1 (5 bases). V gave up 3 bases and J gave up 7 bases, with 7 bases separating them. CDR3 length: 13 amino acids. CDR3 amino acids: CASSFPGNSPLHF. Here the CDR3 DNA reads TGTGCCAGCAGTTTCCCAGGGAATTCACCCCTCCACTTT.

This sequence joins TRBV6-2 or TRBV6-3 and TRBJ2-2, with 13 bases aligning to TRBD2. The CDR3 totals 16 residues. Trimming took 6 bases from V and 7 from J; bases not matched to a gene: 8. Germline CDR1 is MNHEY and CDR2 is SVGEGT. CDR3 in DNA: TGTGCCAGCAGCGAGACTAGCGGGGGGTATGGCGGGGAGCTGTTTTTT. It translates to CASSETSGGYGGELFF.

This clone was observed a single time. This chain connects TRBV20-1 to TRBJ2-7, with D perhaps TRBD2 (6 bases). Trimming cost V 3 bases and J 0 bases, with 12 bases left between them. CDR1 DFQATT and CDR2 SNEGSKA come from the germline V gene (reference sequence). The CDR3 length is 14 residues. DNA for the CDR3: TGCAGTGCTAGTGGGCGGGGTAACTCCTACGAGCAGTACTTC. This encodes CSASGRGNSYEQYF.

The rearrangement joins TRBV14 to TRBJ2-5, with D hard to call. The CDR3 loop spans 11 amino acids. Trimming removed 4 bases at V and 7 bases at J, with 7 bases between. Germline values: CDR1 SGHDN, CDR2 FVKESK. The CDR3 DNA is TGTGCCAGCAGCCGCGCCGGGACCCAGTACTTC. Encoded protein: CASSRAGTQYF.

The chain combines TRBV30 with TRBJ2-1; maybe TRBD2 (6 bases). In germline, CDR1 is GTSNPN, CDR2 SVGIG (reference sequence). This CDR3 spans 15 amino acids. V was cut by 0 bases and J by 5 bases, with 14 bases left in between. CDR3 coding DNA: TGTGCCTGGAGTGTACCCGGGAGCCGTCACAATGAGCAGTTCTTC. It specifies CAWSVPGSRHNEQFF.

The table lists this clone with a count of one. Written as DNA, the CDR3 is TGTGCCAGCAGTACAGACAGGGGGATGGGAAAGACCCAGTACTTC. It specifies CASSTDRGMGKTQYF. The chain employs TRBV6-5 and TRBJ2-5; TRBD1 agrees at 9 bases. Germline V lookup: CDR1 MNHEY, CDR2 SVGAGI. V gave up 5 bases and J gave up 6 bases; unmatched junction bases: 10. The CDR3 contains 15 residues.

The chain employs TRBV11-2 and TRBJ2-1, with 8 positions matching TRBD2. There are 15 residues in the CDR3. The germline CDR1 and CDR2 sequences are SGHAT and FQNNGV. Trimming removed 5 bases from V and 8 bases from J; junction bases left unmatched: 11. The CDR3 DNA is TGTGCCAGCAGCCTCGGGGGGGCGATCATCGATGAGCAGTTCTTC. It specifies CASSLGGAIIDEQFF.

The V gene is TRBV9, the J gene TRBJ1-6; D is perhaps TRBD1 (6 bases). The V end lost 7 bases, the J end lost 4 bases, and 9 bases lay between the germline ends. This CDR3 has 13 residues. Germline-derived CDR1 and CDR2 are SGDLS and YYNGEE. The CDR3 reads CASGGGYNSPLHF. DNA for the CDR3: TGTGCCAGCGGGGGCGGATATAATTCACCCCTCCACTTT.

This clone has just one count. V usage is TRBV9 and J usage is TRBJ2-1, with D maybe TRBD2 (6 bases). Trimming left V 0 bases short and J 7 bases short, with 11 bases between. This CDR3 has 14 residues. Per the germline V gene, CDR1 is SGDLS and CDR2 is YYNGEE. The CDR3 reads CASSVDEGRNEQFF. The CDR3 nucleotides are TGTGCCAGCAGCGTAGATGAGGGGAGGAATGAGCAGTTCTTC.

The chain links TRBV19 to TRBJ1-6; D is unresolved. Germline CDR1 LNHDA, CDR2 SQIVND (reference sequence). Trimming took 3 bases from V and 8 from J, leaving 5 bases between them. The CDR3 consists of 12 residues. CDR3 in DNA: TGTGCCAGTAGTATCCGGGATTCACCCCTCCACTTT. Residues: CASSIRDSPLHF.

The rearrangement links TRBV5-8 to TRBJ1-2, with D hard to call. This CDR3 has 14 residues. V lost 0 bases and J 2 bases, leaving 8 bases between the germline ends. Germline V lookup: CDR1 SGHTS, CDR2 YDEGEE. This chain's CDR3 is CASSLDTQNYGYTF. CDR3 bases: TGTGCCAGCAGCTTGGACACCCAGAACTATGGCTACACCTTC.